This TCR beta chain comes out of a study of CD8+ T cells in alopecia areata. The sequencing template was cDNA reverse transcribed from extracted RNA. Sequencing was performed with immunoSEQ multiplex PCR; in TCRdb, only in-frame clones are kept and a portion is missing. The repertoire holds roughly 76,000 clones, with approximately 28% as singletons. CDR1 and CDR2 (germline): SGDLS, YYNGEE. The CDR3 contains 12 residues. V was pared by 3 bases and J by 6 bases, with 10 bases between. The treatment here: oral pan-JAK inhibitor, 5-10 mg twice daily. Sampling of alopecia areata patients yielded lesional scalp punch biopsies as well as peripheral blood. Concerning this clone: Its antigen is unknown.

Study-level results: The study also sequences resident alphabeta T cells of normal skin in scalp samples. Numerous clones, expanded in lesions, remained in scalp and blood during tofacitinib.

The sequence was obtained from a human donor with alopecia areata. The sequences come from CD8+ T cells sorted from blood, collected at week 4, from a patient treated with tofacitinib. The chain employs TRBV9 and TRBJ2-7; D gene ambiguous. CDR3 amino acids: CASSGQGLEQYF. In nucleotides, the CDR3 is TGTGCCAGCAGCGGCCAAGGTCTCGAGCAGTACTTC. The entire variable domain, with the rest obtained from reference TRBV9 and TRBJ2-7, is as follows: DSGVTQTPKHLITATGQRVTLRCSPRSGDLSVYWYQQSLDQGLQFLIQYYNGEERAKGNILERFSAQQFPDLHSELNLSSLELGDSALYFCASSGQGLEQYFGPGTRLTVT.